This note documents a single T cell receptor beta chain sequence. The antigen remains unidentified. The sample comes from a study of response to subunit inactivated influenza vaccine. Germline CDR1 and CDR2: SGHTA and FQGTGA. The CDR3 consists of 17 residues. V was clipped by 0 bases and J by 5 bases; unmatched bases: 8. TCRdb processed the RT-PCR reads anew with MiXCR; each CDR3 protein has one entry. This table has over 800,000 distinct CDR3 sequences, around 20% appearing once. Overall study results and limits: Few additional T cells are recruited per seasonal influenza vaccination, authors suggested.

The clonotype was recovered from a man in his fifties or sixties who received an inactivated influenza vaccine. The J gene is TRBJ2-1, the V gene TRBV7-3; 9 bases map to TRBD2. Sequences were derived from PBMCs from blood, sampled 5 days after vaccination. CDR3 loop: CASSLTGVAGADNEQFF. The CDR3 nucleotides are TGTGCCAGCAGCTTAACGGGGGTAGCGGGAGCCGACAATGAGCAGTTCTTC.